Listed here are 18 T cell receptor beta chains from one sample, sequenced in a study of T cell clonotyping in hematopoietic cell transplantation. Using immunoSEQ multiplex PCR, the repertoire was profiled, and TCRdb retains in-frame clones only, with some absent. The sample holds roughly 4,500 clones, around 17% seen once. This specimen consisted of PBMCs, obtained 180 days after allogeneic stem cell transplant. These TCRs come from a male patient under 35 who had an allogeneic stem cell transplant, so the T cells may come from the graft donor. Some clones in this sample may be carry-over from other donors' samples.

The chain couples TRBV5-6 to TRBJ2-3; the D gene is possibly TRBD1 (5 bases). Germline loops: CDR1 SGHDT, CDR2 YYEEEE. V was trimmed by 2 bases and J by 6 bases, leaving 16 bases between them. The CDR3 has 15 amino acids. CDR3 nucleotides: TGTGCCAGCAGCTTAGGGGTACAGAGACCCGATACGCAGTATTTT. Translation gives CASSLGVQRPDTQYF.

The CDR3 reads CAWFDRGGNTEAFF. CDR3 bases: TGTGCCTGGTTCGACAGGGGGGGGAACACTGAAGCTTTCTTT. V gene TRBV30 combines with J gene TRBJ1-1; TRBD1 agrees at 9 bases. The germline V gene has CDR1 GTSNPN and CDR2 SVGIG (reference sequence). The CDR3 has 14 amino acids. Losses at the gene ends were 5 bases for V and 1 base for J; bases not matched to a gene: 5. Variable domain in full (rest from reference TRBV30 and TRBJ1-1): SQTIHQWPATLVQPVGSPLSLECTVEGTSNPNLYWYRQAAGRGLQLLFYSVGIGQISSEVPQNLSASRPQDRQFILSSKKLLLSDSGFYLCAWFDRGGNTEAFFGQGTRLTVV.

The chain has TRBV4-1 and TRBJ1-4, with D unclear. This CDR3 region has 15 residues. Trimming removed 5 bases from V and 6 bases from J, with 16 bases in between. CDR1 and CDR2 from the germline V gene are MGHRA and YSYEKL. Written as DNA, the CDR3 is TGCGCCAGCAGCGAACATTGGAATGTGGATGAAAAACTGTTTTTT. Protein: CASSEHWNVDEKLFF.

In its sample, this clone was seen a few times. The chain recombines TRBV6-1 with TRBJ1-5; a weak D match, TRBD1 (5 bases). The germline CDR1 and CDR2 sequences are MNHNS and SASEGT. The CDR3 runs to 12 residues. V lost 5 bases to trimming and J lost 11 bases, with 13 bases between them. CDR3 amino acids: CASSIQGQTQHF. DNA for the CDR3: TGTGCCAGCAGTATTCAGGGCCAGACCCAGCATTTT.

The gene calls are TRBV30 and TRBJ1-1; D possibly corresponds to TRBD1 (5 bases). Trimming took 0 bases from V and 10 from J, leaving 12 bases between them. This CDR3 spans 12 amino acids. Germline loops: CDR1 GTSNPN, CDR2 SVGIG (reference sequence). The CDR3 reads CAWSVEGRAAFF. The CDR3 DNA reads TGTGCCTGGAGTGTGGAGGGGAGGGCAGCTTTCTTT.

This clone has more than one count but fewer than ten. The CDR3 DNA reads TGTGCCTGGAGCCCGAGAGTCCAAGAGACCCAGTACTTC. It yields the protein CAWSPRVQETQYF. The chain uses TRBV30 and TRBJ2-5; D is unresolved. Between the trimmed V and J ends, which lost 3 bases and 1 base, there was a span of 9 bases. There are 13 residues in the CDR3. Per the germline V gene, CDR1 is GTSNPN and CDR2 is SVGIG (reference sequence).

V gene TRBV30 combines with J gene TRBJ1-2; D is ambiguous. The V end lost 4 bases, the J end lost 4 bases, and 19 bases lay between the germline ends. This CDR3 has 15 amino acids. The germline gives CDR1 GTSNPN, CDR2 SVGIG (reference sequence). The CDR3 nucleotides read TGTGCCTGGATGTTCAGGACGGCGACCGGCTATGGCTACACCTTC. Translated: CAWMFRTATGYGYTF.

The rearrangement uses TRBV30 and TRBJ2-4, with D possibly matching TRBD2 (7 bases). Germline-derived CDR1 and CDR2 are GTSNPN and SVGIG (reference sequence). There are 12 residues in the CDR3. The CDR3 DNA reads as TGTGTCGCGGAGGGGGGGGACGGCATTCAGTACTTC. Its protein product is CVAEGGDGIQYF.

The V gene is TRBV29-1, the J gene TRBJ2-7; 8 nucleotides agree with TRBD1. This CDR3 is built from 13 residues. Losses at the gene ends were 6 bases for V and 2 bases for J; bases not matched to a gene: 6. Germline assignment: CDR1 SQVTM and CDR2 ANQGSEA. CDR3 nucleotide sequence: TGCAGCGTCGGACAGGGTAGCACCTACGAGCAGTACTTC. Translating gives CSVGQGSTYEQYF.

This clone was seen a few times. This sequence joins TRBV7-6 and TRBJ1-6; D might be TRBD1 (6 bases). Trimming cost V 0 bases and J 10 bases, with 25 bases left between them. Germline-derived CDR1 and CDR2 are SGHVS and FNYEAQ. The CDR3 is made up of 19 amino acids. The CDR3: CASSLALRGGERSPSPLHF. The CDR3 DNA reads as TGTGCCAGCAGCTTAGCGCTAAGGGGGGGGGAACGGAGTCCCTCACCCCTCCACTTT.

This chain joins TRBV30 and TRBJ2-7; 12 bases line up with TRBD2. The CDR3 runs to 14 residues. The V gene's germline CDR1 is GTSNPN and CDR2 SVGIG (reference sequence). Trimming took 5 bases from V and 6 from J; bases not matched to a gene: 8. CDR3 nucleotides: TGTGCCTGGGGGCCCCGACTAGCGGGAGTCGAGCAGTACTTC. Protein: CAWGPRLAGVEQYF.

Within the sample, this clone is medium-sized. The chain carries TRBV7-3 and TRBJ1-2; the match to TRBD1 covers 7 bases. V lost 5 bases, J lost 4 bases, and 16 bases stayed unmatched. This CDR3 is built from 17 residues. Germline V gene sequence: CDR1 SGHTA, CDR2 FQGTGA. As DNA, the CDR3 is TGTGCCAGCAGCCCAACCGACAGGGCGGCAGGGATCTATGGCTACACCTTC. This sequence encodes CASSPTDRAAGIYGYTF.

This clone ranks as large (0.1 to 1%). The chain combines TRBV19 with TRBJ1-6; 7 positions match TRBD1. The V gene's germline CDR1 is LNHDA and CDR2 SQIVND (reference sequence). J gave up 5 bases and V 3 bases, and 4 bases lay outside the gene matches. This CDR3 has 15 residues. CDR3 sequence: CASSIRDSDNSPLHF. In nucleotides, the CDR3 is TGTGCCAGTAGTATCCGGGACAGTGATAATTCACCCCTCCACTTT.

This clone was picked up a small number of times. The CDR3 DNA reads TGTGCCTGGAGAACAGTTGGCTACACCTTC. Translated, it gives CAWRTVGYTF. This chain connects TRBV30 to TRBJ1-2, with D uncertain. This CDR3 has 10 amino acids. Per the germline V gene, CDR1 is GTSNPN and CDR2 is SVGIG (reference sequence). Trimming shortened V by 3 bases and J by 7 bases, and 6 bases separated the two germline ends.

This clone was counted only a few times. The V and J genes are TRBV29-1 and TRBJ2-5; maybe TRBD2 (5 bases). Trimming left V 4 bases short and J 7 bases short, with 16 bases between. Germline loops: CDR1 SQVTM, CDR2 ANQGSEA. The CDR3 runs 13 residues. CDR3 amino acids: CSVVGPGERTQYF. The CDR3 coding sequence is TGCAGCGTTGTAGGCCCTGGGGAGCGGACCCAGTACTTC.

This clone was seen more than once but under ten times. The chain combines TRBV29-1 with TRBJ2-2; D perhaps matches TRBD1 (5 bases). This CDR3 contains 11 residues. Germline loops: CDR1 SQVTM, CDR2 ANQGSEA. V dropped 7 bases and J dropped 6 bases, with 9 bases sitting between them. The CDR3: CSARGPGELFF. The CDR3 bases are TGCAGCGCTAGGGGTCCCGGGGAGCTGTTTTTT.

The chain employs TRBV30 and TRBJ1-1, with D perhaps TRBD1 (5 bases). This CDR3 has 12 amino acids. CDR1 GTSNPN and CDR2 SVGIG come from the germline V gene (reference sequence). Trimming cost V 1 base and J 3 bases, with 6 bases left between them. CDR3 amino acids: CAWSEGYTEAFF. In DNA form, the CDR3 reads TGTGCCTGGAGTGAGGGGTACACTGAAGCTTTCTTT.

Only a few counts were recorded for this clone. V usage is TRBV20-1 and J usage is TRBJ1-1; D remains ambiguous. The CDR3 loop spans 11 amino acids. V shed 1 base and J shed 8 bases, with 8 bases lying between them. The germline V gene has CDR1 DFQATT and CDR2 SNEGSKA (reference sequence). The CDR3 here is CSARGSGEAFF. The DNA for the CDR3 is TGCAGTGCTAGAGGCAGTGGGGAAGCTTTCTTT.